These 24 T cell receptor beta chains share one sample of origin, sequenced in a study of control samples from healthy donors and cancer patients. Assay used: immunoSEQ multiplex PCR; TCRdb lists only in-frame clones, some missing. The sample carries more than 80,000 clones, 93% recorded once. The sequencing input was blood. All receptors come from a man aged 18 to 30 in good health.

The rearrangement links TRBV6-5 to TRBJ1-1; 7 bases map to TRBD1. The CDR3 totals 13 residues. Germline V gives CDR1 MNHEY, CDR2 SVGAGI. J was trimmed by 7 bases and V by 6 bases; bases with no gene match: 8. The CDR3 DNA sequence: TGTGCCAGCAGCCAACTCTGGGACAGTGAAGCTTTCTTT. It specifies CASSQLWDSEAFF.

The genes are TRBV7-8 and TRBJ2-1; 8 bases are shared with TRBD2. CDR1 is SGHVS and CDR2 is FQNEAQ in the germline V gene. The CDR3 runs to 17 residues. V shed 1 base and J 3 bases; nucleotides not matched to a gene: 8. CDR3 coding DNA: TGTGCCAGCAGCTTAGTGGGTACTAGCGGAGGCTACAATGAGCAGTTCTTC. As protein: CASSLVGTSGGYNEQFF.

This clone appeared once. J is TRBJ2-7 and V is TRBV12-3 or TRBV12-4; D is unclear. The CDR3 loop spans 12 amino acids. V was pared by 6 bases and J by 9 bases, with 15 bases between. CDR3 sequence (DNA): TGTGCCAGCAGCCTAGTGAGATTTGGGCAGTACTTC. Its protein is CASSLVRFGQYF.

This chain uses TRBV5-1 with TRBJ1-4; D remains ambiguous. The CDR3 is made up of 13 amino acids. V lost 0 bases and J lost 3, with 3 bases in between. CDR1 SGHRS and CDR2 YFSETQ come from the germline V gene. The CDR3 region is CASSLGPNEKLFF. CDR3 nucleotides: TGCGCCAGCAGCTTGGGGCCTAATGAAAAACTGTTTTTT.

The chain joins TRBV9 to TRBJ1-4; D ambiguous. V lost 0 bases and J 5 bases, leaving 8 bases between the germline ends. The CDR3 has 14 residues. CDR1 is SGDLS, CDR2 YYNGEE, per germline. CDR3 DNA: TGTGCCAGCAGCGTAGGAGGGCTCAATGAAAAACTGTTTTTT. It yields the protein CASSVGGLNEKLFF.

Concerning this clone itself: One junction end disagrees with the germline gene, perhaps due to a read error. The rearrangement uses TRBV7-7 and TRBJ1-4, with TRBD1 matching over 10 bases. This CDR3 region has 18 residues. Germline CDR1 and CDR2: SSHAT and FNYEAQ (reference sequence). This chain's CDR3 is CASSPLGAGTGVIGKLFF. The CDR3, as DNA: TGTGCTAGCAGCCCACTCGGGGCCGGGACAGGGGTTATTGGAAAACTGTTTTTT. Filled out from reference TRBV7-7 and TRBJ1-4, the complete variable domain reads GAGVSQSPRYKVTKRGQDVTLRCDPISSHATLYWYQQALGQGPEFLTYFNYEAQPDKSGLPSDRFSAERPEGSISTLTIQRTEQRDSAMYRCASSPLGAGTGVIGKLFFGSGTQLSVL.

V is TRBV5-6 and J is TRBJ1-1, with D hard to call. CDR3 size: 14 residues. Trimming stripped 4 bases from V and 1 base from J, with 11 bases between. Germline V gene data show CDR1 as SGHDT and CDR2 as YYEEEE. CDR3 nucleotide sequence: TGTGCCAGCAGCCCGCGAGAAAAGAACACTGAAGCTTTCTTT. Its protein is CASSPREKNTEAFF.

The chain has TRBV4-1 and TRBJ1-6; D unclear. Trimming removed 1 base at V and 8 bases at J, with 18 bases between. The CDR3 loop spans 17 amino acids. Per germline, CDR1 MGHRA and CDR2 YSYEKL. The DNA for the CDR3 is TGCGCCAGCAGCCAAGGGTGGGTCGAGCTCGTAGATTCACCCCTCCACTTT. Translating gives CASSQGWVELVDSPLHF.

J is TRBJ1-2 and V is TRBV30; 7 bases are shared with TRBD1. The CDR3 contains 16 residues. V was clipped by 8 bases and J by 2 bases; unmatched bases: 17. The germline V gene encodes CDR1 GTSNPN and CDR2 SVGIG (reference sequence). The CDR3 sequence: CAVRQGAGLENYGYTF. CDR3 sequence (DNA): TGTGCCGTCCGACAGGGCGCCGGCCTCGAGAACTATGGCTACACCTTC.

The CDR3 loop reads CASSLSQQTLNTEAFF. The CDR3 DNA reads TGCGCCAGCAGCTTGAGTCAGCAAACGTTGAACACTGAAGCTTTCTTT. The chain couples TRBV5-1 to TRBJ1-1; D is unresolved. Germline V gives CDR1 SGHRS, CDR2 YFSETQ. V was trimmed by 1 base and J by 0 bases, leaving 13 bases between them. The CDR3 extends over 16 amino acids. Full variable domain (rest looked up from reference TRBV5-1 and TRBJ1-1): KAGVTQTPRYLIKTRGQQVTLSCSPISGHRSVSWYQQTPGQGLQFLFEYFSETQRNKGNFPGRFSGRQFSNSRSEMNVSTLELGDSALYLCASSLSQQTLNTEAFFGQGTRLTVV.

The chain combines TRBV6-4 with TRBJ1-1; D gene uncertain. Trimming removed 1 base from V and 4 bases from J, with 4 bases in between. Germline assignment: CDR1 MRHNA and CDR2 SNTAGT. The CDR3 is 12 residues long. CDR3 amino acids: CASSDLVTEAFF. The DNA of the CDR3 is TGTGCCAGCAGTGACTTGGTCACTGAAGCTTTCTTT.

The chain is built from TRBV7-8 and TRBJ2-6; D gene ambiguous. Germline V gives CDR1 SGHVS, CDR2 FQNEAQ. The CDR3 loop spans 15 amino acids. Trimming removed 5 bases from V and 4 bases from J, with 12 bases in between. The CDR3 region has the DNA TGTGCCAGCAGCCCCTCAAACGAAGGGGCCAACGTCCTGACTTTC. Translated: CASSPSNEGANVLTF.

The chain combines TRBV7-8 with TRBJ1-1, with a possible D match to TRBD1 (6 bases). With 5 bases removed from V and 2 bases from J, the gap between germline ends came to 15 bases. Germline CDR1 reads SGHVS; CDR2 reads FQNEAQ. This CDR3 comprises 15 residues. CDR3 region: CASSPGDTFNTEAFF. The CDR3 nucleotides read TGTGCCAGCAGCCCGGGGGACACGTTTAACACTGAAGCTTTCTTT.

The chain is built from TRBV6-5 and TRBJ2-7, with D possibly matching TRBD2 (6 bases). V was pared by 8 bases and J by 6 bases, with 11 bases between. Looked up from germline, CDR1 is MNHEY and CDR2 is SVGAGI. This CDR3 has 11 amino acids. CDR3: CASGYGGEQYF. The CDR3 DNA is TGTGCCAGCGGGTACGGGGGCGAGCAGTACTTC.

The chain recombines TRBV11-2 with TRBJ2-5; the D is unclear. The germline CDR1 and CDR2 sequences are SGHAT and FQNNGV. V shed 2 bases and J shed 3 bases, with 10 bases lying between them. CDR3 length: 14 residues. CDR3 bases: TGTGCCAGCAGCTTAATGTTGCTAGAAGAGACCCAGTACTTC. This encodes CASSLMLLEETQYF.

This rearrangement joins TRBV18 to TRBJ2-5, with 7 bases aligning to TRBD2. Germline CDR1 KGHSH, CDR2 LQKENI. Trimming removed 3 bases from V and 1 base from J; junction bases left unmatched: 5. The CDR3 loop spans 15 amino acids. This chain's CDR3 is CASSPYGTTQETQYF. The CDR3 bases are TGTGCCAGCTCACCTTACGGGACTACCCAAGAGACCCAGTACTTC.

The chain carries TRBV29-1 and TRBJ1-2, with a tentative D call TRBD1 (6 bases). This CDR3 contains 12 residues. The germline CDR1 and CDR2 sequences are SQVTM and ANQGSEA. V lost 6 bases, J lost 4 bases, and 12 bases lay in between. The CDR3 here is CSVLDRLYGYTF. CDR3 sequence (DNA): TGCAGCGTGTTGGACAGACTCTATGGCTACACCTTC.

V gene TRBV6-2 or TRBV6-3 combines with J gene TRBJ2-5, with TRBD1 matching 12 bases. J was trimmed by 5 bases and V by 2 bases; bases with no gene match: 9. This CDR3 region has 17 residues. Germline CDR1 MNHEY, CDR2 SVGEGT. In DNA, the CDR3 is TGTGCCAGCAGTTACGGGGGGACAGGGGGCAGCCGGGAGACCCAGTACTTC. Its translation: CASSYGGTGGSRETQYF.

V is TRBV6-6 and J is TRBJ2-7; D is unresolved. V was clipped by 5 bases and J by 0 bases, with 17 bases between them. The germline CDR1 and CDR2 sequences are MNHNY and SVGAGI (reference sequence). The CDR3 is 16 residues long. The CDR3 DNA is TGTGCCAGCAGTCATGCTCGGACGATCAGCTCCTACGAGCAGTACTTC. Translating it yields CASSHARTISSYEQYF.

The sample holds a few counts of this clone. The chain has TRBV5-5 and TRBJ1-5, with D possibly matching TRBD1 (5 bases). Germline V gene lookup returns CDR1 SGHKS and CDR2 YYEKEE (reference sequence). V lost 1 base and J lost 4, with 15 bases in between. There are 16 residues in the CDR3. CDR3 loop: CASSLLGQGTNQPQHF. CDR3 nucleotides: TGTGCCAGCAGCTTGTTAGGACAAGGGACGAATCAGCCCCAGCATTTT.

This sequence joins TRBV4-2 and TRBJ2-1; D is ambiguous. Deletions cut 4 bases from V and 5 bases from J, with 6 bases between. The CDR3 consists of 12 residues. In germline, CDR1 is LGHNA, CDR2 YNFKEQ. CDR3 loop: CASSPLDNEQFF. As DNA, the CDR3 is TGTGCCAGCAGCCCCCTTGACAATGAGCAGTTCTTC.

The chain links TRBV27 to TRBJ2-7, with 9 bases fitting TRBD1. The CDR3 has 15 amino acids. V gave up 5 bases and J gave up 1 base; unmatched junction bases: 6. The germline gives CDR1 MNHEY, CDR2 SMNVEV (reference sequence). CDR3 sequence (DNA): TGTGCCAGCAGTCTCCGGGACAGGGAGTCCTACGAGCAGTACTTC. Encoded protein: CASSLRDRESYEQYF.

The chain employs TRBV4-2 and TRBJ2-1, with TRBD2 as a possible D gene (5 bases). CDR3 length: 16 amino acids. Between the trimmed V and J ends, which lost 0 bases and 0 bases, there was a span of 9 bases. Per germline, CDR1 LGHNA and CDR2 YNFKEQ. The CDR3 region has the DNA TGTGCCAGCAGCCAAGAGCGGAGGAGCTCCTACAATGAGCAGTTCTTC. Protein sequence: CASSQERRSSYNEQFF.

The chain uses TRBV7-3 and TRBJ2-1; D may be TRBD2 (6 bases). This CDR3 has 14 residues. Germline V gene sequence: CDR1 SGHTA, CDR2 FQGTGA. V was trimmed by 8 bases and J by 3 bases, leaving 14 bases between them. The CDR3 region is CASGWGLGYNEQFF. The CDR3 region has the DNA TGTGCCAGCGGATGGGGACTTGGCTACAATGAGCAGTTCTTC.